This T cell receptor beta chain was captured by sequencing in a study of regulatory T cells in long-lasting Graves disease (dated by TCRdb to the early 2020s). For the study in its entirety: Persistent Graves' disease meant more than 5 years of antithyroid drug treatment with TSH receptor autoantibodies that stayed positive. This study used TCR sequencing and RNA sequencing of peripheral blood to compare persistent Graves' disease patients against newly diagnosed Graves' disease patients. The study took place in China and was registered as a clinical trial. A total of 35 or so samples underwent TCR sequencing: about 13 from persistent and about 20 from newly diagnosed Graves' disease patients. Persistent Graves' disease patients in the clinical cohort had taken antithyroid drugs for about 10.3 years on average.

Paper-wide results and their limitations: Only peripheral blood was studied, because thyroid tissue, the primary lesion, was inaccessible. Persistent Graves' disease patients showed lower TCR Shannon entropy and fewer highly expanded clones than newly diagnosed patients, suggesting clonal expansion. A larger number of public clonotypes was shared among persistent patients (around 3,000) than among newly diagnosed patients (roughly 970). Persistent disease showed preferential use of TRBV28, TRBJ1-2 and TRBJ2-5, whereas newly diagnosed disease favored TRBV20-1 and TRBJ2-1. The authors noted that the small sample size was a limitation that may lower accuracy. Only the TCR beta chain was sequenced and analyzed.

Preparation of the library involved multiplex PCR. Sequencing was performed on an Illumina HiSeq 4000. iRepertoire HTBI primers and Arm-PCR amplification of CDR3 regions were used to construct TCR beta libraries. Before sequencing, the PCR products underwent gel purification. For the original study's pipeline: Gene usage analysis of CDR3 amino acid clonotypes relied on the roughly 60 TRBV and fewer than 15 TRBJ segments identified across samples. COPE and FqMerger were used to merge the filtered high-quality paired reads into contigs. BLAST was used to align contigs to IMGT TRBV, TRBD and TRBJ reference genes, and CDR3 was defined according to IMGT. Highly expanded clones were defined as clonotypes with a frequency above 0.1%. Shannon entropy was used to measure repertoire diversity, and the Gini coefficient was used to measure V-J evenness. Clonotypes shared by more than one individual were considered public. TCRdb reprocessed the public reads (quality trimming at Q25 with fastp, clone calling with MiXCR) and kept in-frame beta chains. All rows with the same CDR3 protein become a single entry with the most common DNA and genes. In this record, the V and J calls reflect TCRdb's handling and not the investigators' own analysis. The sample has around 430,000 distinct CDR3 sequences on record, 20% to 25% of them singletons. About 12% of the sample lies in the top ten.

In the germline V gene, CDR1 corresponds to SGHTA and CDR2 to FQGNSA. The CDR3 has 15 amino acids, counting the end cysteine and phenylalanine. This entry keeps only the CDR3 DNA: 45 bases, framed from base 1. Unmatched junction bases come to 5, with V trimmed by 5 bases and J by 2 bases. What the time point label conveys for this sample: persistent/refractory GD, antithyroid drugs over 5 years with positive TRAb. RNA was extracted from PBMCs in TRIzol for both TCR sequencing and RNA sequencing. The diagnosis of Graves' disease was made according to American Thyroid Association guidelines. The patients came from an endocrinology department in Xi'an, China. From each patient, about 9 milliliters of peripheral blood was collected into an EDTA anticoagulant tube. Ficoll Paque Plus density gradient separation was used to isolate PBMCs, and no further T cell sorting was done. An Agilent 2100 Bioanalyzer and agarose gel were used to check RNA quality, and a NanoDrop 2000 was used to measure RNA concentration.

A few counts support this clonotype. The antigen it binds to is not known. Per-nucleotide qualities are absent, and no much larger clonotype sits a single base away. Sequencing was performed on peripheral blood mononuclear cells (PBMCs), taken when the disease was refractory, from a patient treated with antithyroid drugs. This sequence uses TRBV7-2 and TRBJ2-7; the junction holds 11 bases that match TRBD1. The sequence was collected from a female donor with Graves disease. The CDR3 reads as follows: CASSDGTGGAYEQYF. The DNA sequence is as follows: TGTGCCAGCAGCGACGGGACAGGGGGGGCCTACGAGCAGTACTTC.